The clone carrying this TCR beta chain has at least ten counts. A patient was excluded if there was uncontrolled infection, other autoimmune disease, pregnancy or lactation. RNA transcripts were the template for amplifying TCR beta CDR3 regions. The HTBI set primed first-round TCR CDR3 RT-PCR. MiXCR, run by TCRdb on the multiplex PCR reads, gives a single entry per CDR3 protein. The data hold hundreds of thousands of distinct CDR3 sequences, with less than 20% observed a single time. This entry comes from a study of T cells in Graves' hyperthyroidism and ophthalmopathy. At the level of the study: Peripheral blood was obtained at initial diagnosis, preceding any treatment.

The TCR originated in a woman between 18 and 29 years old with Graves' hyperthyroidism. Material for sequencing was blood.

CDR3 amino acids: CSATRASAGVYEQYF. Here the CDR3 DNA reads TGCAGTGCAACTAGGGCCTCAGCAGGGGTTTACGAGCAGTACTTC. The chain combines TRBV20-1 with TRBJ2-7, with a tentative D call TRBD1 (6 bases). The CDR3 loop spans 15 amino acids. V lost 6 bases to trimming and J lost 4 bases, with 22 bases between them. CDR1 and CDR2 (germline): DFQATT, SNEGSKA (reference sequence).